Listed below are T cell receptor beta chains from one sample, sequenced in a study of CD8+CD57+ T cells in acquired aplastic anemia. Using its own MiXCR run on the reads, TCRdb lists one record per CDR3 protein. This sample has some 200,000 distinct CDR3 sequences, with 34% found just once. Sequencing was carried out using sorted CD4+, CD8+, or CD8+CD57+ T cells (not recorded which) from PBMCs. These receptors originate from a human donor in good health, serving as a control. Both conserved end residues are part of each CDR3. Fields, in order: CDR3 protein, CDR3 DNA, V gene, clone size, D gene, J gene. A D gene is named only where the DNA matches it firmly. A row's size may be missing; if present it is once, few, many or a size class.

CASSSSLGGTEKLFF TGCGCCAGCAGCTCCAGTCTTGGCGGGACTGAAAAACTGTTTTTT TRBV5-1 NA NA TRBJ1-4
CASSLEQGRTEAFF TGTGCCAGCAGTTTAGAACAGGGGCGAACTGAAGCTTTCTTT TRBV2 NA TRBD1 TRBJ1-1
CSVATGEETQYF TGCAGCGTTGCCACAGGAGAAGAGACCCAGTACTTC TRBV29-1 many NA TRBJ2-5
CASSYAGTVEWPQHF TGTGCCAGCAGTTACGCCGGGACAGTAGAATGGCCCCAGCATTTT TRBV6-6 many TRBD1 TRBJ1-5
CASSLSGRGADGYTF TGTGCCAGCAGCTTGTCGGGACGGGGGGCTGATGGCTACACCTTC TRBV7-2 NA NA TRBJ1-2
CASGPLGIYNEQFF TGTGCCAGCGGCCCCCTTGGAATTTACAATGAGCAGTTCTTC TRBV6-1 NA NA TRBJ2-1
CASSRTGYGTEAFF TGTGCCAGTAGTAGAACAGGGTACGGCACTGAAGCTTTCTTT TRBV19 NA NA TRBJ1-1
CASGLVPGLGEKLFF TGTGCTAGTGGTTTGGTCCCAGGGTTGGGTGAAAAACTGTTTTTT TRBV2 few NA TRBJ1-4
CASSQVAASSGGFQETQYF TGCGCCAGCAGCCAAGTTGCCGCCTCTAGCGGGGGGTTTCAAGAGACCCAGTACTTC TRBV4-1 NA TRBD2 TRBJ2-5
CASSLGGGSVHNEQFF TGTGCCAGCAGCTTAGGAGGGGGCTCCGTACACAATGAGCAGTTCTTC TRBV11-2 few TRBD1 TRBJ2-1
CSARMAGEVGELFF TGCAGTGCTAGAATGGCGGGAGAGGTCGGGGAGCTGTTTTTT TRBV20-1 NA TRBD2 TRBJ2-2
CASSLAGDGGNTIYF TGTGCCAGCAGCCTCGCTGGGGACGGAGGAAACACCATATATTTT TRBV4-2 few NA TRBJ1-3
CASSPRDRAKSPLHF TGTGCCAGCAGTCCTCGGGACAGGGCCAAATCACCCCTCCACTTT TRBV2 NA TRBD1 TRBJ1-6
CASSEFPGQSEKLFF TGTGCCAGCAGTGAATTTCCGGGACAGAGCGAAAAACTGTTTTTT TRBV6-1 few TRBD1 TRBJ1-4
CASSDQSNTEAFF TGTGCCAGCAGCGATCAGAGTAACACTGAAGCTTTCTTT TRBV2 many NA TRBJ1-1
CASSEALLSTDTQYF TGTGCCAGCAGTGAAGCGCTTCTCAGCACAGATACGCAGTATTTT TRBV6-1 few NA TRBJ2-3
CASSTRDLNTDTQYF TGTGCCAGCAGCACTCGTGATCTTAACACAGATACGCAGTATTTT TRBV2 NA NA TRBJ2-3